The 25 T cell receptor beta chains below come from one sample, sequenced in a study of T cell responses to AZD1222 COVID-19 vaccine. The table came from immunoSEQ multiplex PCR; TCRdb's copy has only in-frame clones and leaves some out. The sample records fewer than 95,000 clones, 80% to 90% being singletons. Sequencing used peripheral blood, obtained on day 0 of AZD1222 vaccination. These receptors came from an adult in good health.

The chain has TRBV2 and TRBJ2-4, with D tentatively TRBD1 (6 bases). In germline, CDR1 is SNHLY, CDR2 FYNNEI. The V end was cut by 4 bases, the J end by 4 bases, with 17 bases between. The CDR3 contains 16 residues. The CDR3 DNA sequence: TGTGCCAGCAGTGTGGGTAACCAACAGGGAAAAAACATTCAGTACTTC. It yields the protein CASSVGNQQGKNIQYF.

V usage is TRBV27 and J usage is TRBJ1-2; D is unclear. CDR3 length: 15 amino acids. Trimming cost V 7 bases and J 6 bases, with 21 bases left between them. Per germline, CDR1 MNHEY and CDR2 SMNVEV (reference sequence). In DNA form, the CDR3 reads TGTGCCAGCACCCTTGAGGCAGGCCTAGCCGATGGCTACACCTTC. Translation: CASTLEAGLADGYTF.

This chain uses TRBV11-2 with TRBJ2-2; 9 bases map to TRBD2. Germline V gene lookup returns CDR1 SGHAT and CDR2 FQNNGV. The CDR3 runs 17 residues. V lost 2 bases to trimming and J lost 5 bases; unmatched junction nucleotides: 9. CDR3 residues: CASSLPREGQWTGELFF. In DNA, the CDR3 is TGTGCCAGCAGCTTACCGCGGGAGGGGCAATGGACCGGGGAGCTGTTTTTT.

The chain recombines TRBV13 with TRBJ1-1; the D is unclear. Trimming removed 4 bases at V and 14 bases at J, with 23 bases between. This CDR3 spans 14 amino acids. The germline gives CDR1 PRHDT, CDR2 FYEKMQ (reference sequence). In nucleotides, the CDR3 is TGTGCCAGCAGCTCCCCCCTGTCTTTGGCAGGTCGGTTCTTT. This gives the protein CASSSPLSLAGRFF.

This chain joins TRBV20-1 and TRBJ1-6; perhaps TRBD1 as D (5 bases). Looked up from germline, CDR1 is DFQATT and CDR2 is SNEGSKA (reference sequence). There are 16 residues in the CDR3. V shed 3 bases and J shed 3 bases, with 15 bases lying between them. This CDR3 is CSASQGGGLYNSPLHF. CDR3 DNA: TGCAGTGCTAGTCAGGGAGGAGGACTCTATAATTCACCCCTCCACTTT.

CDR3: CASSYSTSGLFERSYEQYF. Here the CDR3 DNA reads TGTGCCAGCAGTTACTCGACAAGCGGTCTATTTGAACGCTCCTACGAGCAGTACTTC. The rearrangement joins TRBV6-2 or TRBV6-3 to TRBJ2-7; TRBD2 is a possible D gene (5 bases). The length of the CDR3 is 19 residues. V was clipped by 0 bases and J by 0 bases, with 21 bases between them. CDR1 and CDR2 from the germline V gene are MNHEY and SVGEGT.

This chain uses TRBV10-1 with TRBJ2-2; maybe TRBD1 (6 bases). Germline V gene sequence: CDR1 WNHNN, CDR2 SYGVQD (reference sequence). V lost 7 bases and J lost 7, with 13 bases in between. The CDR3 covers 13 residues. The CDR3, as DNA: TGCGCCAGCAACCCAACAGGGAGCGGGGAGCTGTTTTTT. It yields the protein CASNPTGSGELFF.

The gene calls are TRBV30 and TRBJ1-5, with no clear D. The V end was cut by 2 bases, the J end by 4 bases, with 6 bases between. The V gene's germline CDR1 is GTSNPN and CDR2 SVGIG (reference sequence). The CDR3 contains 12 residues. Here the CDR3 DNA reads TGTGCCTGGAGTCCAGATAATCAGCCCCAGCATTTT. Protein sequence: CAWSPDNQPQHF.

This clone was counted between two and nine times. The V gene is TRBV5-1, the J gene TRBJ1-1, with 7 bases identical to TRBD1. The CDR3 length is 15 residues. The germline CDR1 and CDR2 sequences are SGHRS and YFSETQ. The trim removed 0 bases at V and 1 base at J, leaving 3 bases unmatched. Here the CDR3 reads CASSLGTGTNTEAFF. CDR3 bases: TGCGCCAGCAGCTTGGGGACAGGAACGAACACTGAAGCTTTCTTT. The full variable domain, rest sourced from reference TRBV5-1 and TRBJ1-1, is KAGVTQTPRYLIKTRGQQVTLSCSPISGHRSVSWYQQTPGQGLQFLFEYFSETQRNKGNFPGRFSGRQFSNSRSEMNVSTLELGDSALYLCASSLGTGTNTEAFFGQGTRLTVV.

The chain is built from TRBV28 and TRBJ1-3; no definite D call. V gave up 8 bases and J gave up 3 bases, with 8 bases separating them. This CDR3 region has 12 residues. CDR1 is MDHEN and CDR2 is SYDVKM in the germline V gene. The CDR3 region is CASGGFGNTIYF. The CDR3 DNA reads TGTGCCAGCGGCGGATTTGGAAACACCATATATTTT.

The chain joins TRBV6-2 or TRBV6-3 to TRBJ2-5, with TRBD2 identical over 11 bases. CDR3 size: 14 residues. Germline CDR1 is MNHEY and CDR2 is SVGEGT. The ends lost 5 bases at V and 5 bases at J; junction bases unmatched: 4. CDR3 nucleotides: TGTGCCAGCAGTACTAGCGGGAGAATGGAGACCCAGTACTTC. Its translation: CASSTSGRMETQYF.

The rearrangement links TRBV7-2 to TRBJ1-2; 8 bases align to TRBD1. The CDR3 covers 15 residues. CDR1 and CDR2 (germline): SGHTA, FQGNSA. V lost 3 bases to trimming and J lost 8 bases; unmatched junction nucleotides: 11. The CDR3 bases are TGTGCCAGCAGCTTCCCGACAGGGGCCCCTCTGGGCTACACCTTC. This encodes CASSFPTGAPLGYTF.

The CDR3, as DNA: TGTGCCAGCAGCTCGGGGACAGGGAGAAATAATTCACCCCTCCACTTT. Amino acid sequence: CASSSGTGRNNSPLHF. V and J are TRBV5-6 and TRBJ1-6; the match to TRBD1 covers 9 bases. Germline loops: CDR1 SGHDT, CDR2 YYEEEE. This CDR3 has 16 amino acids. The V gene end was trimmed by 3 bases and the J gene end by 5 bases; junction bases not matched to a gene: 6.

This chain joins TRBV18 and TRBJ1-2, with D perhaps TRBD1 (5 bases). Between the trimmed V and J ends, which lost 5 bases and 6 bases, there was a span of 22 bases. Germline V CDR1 and CDR2: KGHSH, LQKENI. This CDR3 contains 16 residues. The chain's CDR3 is CASSESGPTDRHGYTF. The CDR3 bases are TGTGCCAGCTCAGAATCGGGACCGACCGACCGACATGGCTACACCTTC.

This clone was found a few times. This rearrangement joins TRBV28 to TRBJ2-7, with D possibly TRBD1 on 6 matching bases. Deletions cut 8 bases from V and 2 bases from J, with 19 bases between. From germline, CDR1 is MDHEN and CDR2 SYDVKM. The CDR3 consists of 15 residues. The CDR3 reads CASPPTGYPPYEQYF. The CDR3 DNA reads TGTGCCAGCCCCCCCACAGGGTACCCTCCCTACGAGCAGTACTTC.

V is TRBV29-1 and J is TRBJ1-1; D possibly corresponds to TRBD1 (5 bases). Germline V gene sequence: CDR1 SQVTM, CDR2 ANQGSEA. The CDR3 length is 12 residues. Trimming removed 6 bases from V and 4 bases from J, with 12 bases in between. The CDR3 bases are TGCAGCGTCTCCCAGGGATCCACTGAAGCTTTCTTT. Translation gives CSVSQGSTEAFF.

J is TRBJ2-1 and V is TRBV4-1, with D tentatively TRBD1 or TRBD2 (5 bases each). Per the germline V gene, CDR1 is MGHRA and CDR2 is YSYEKL. The CDR3 consists of 14 residues. Trimming shortened V by 4 bases and J by 8 bases, and 15 bases separated the two germline ends. The CDR3 spells CASSRGLLGDEQFF. The CDR3 DNA follows: TGCGCCAGCAGCCGGGGCCTTCTCGGGGATGAGCAGTTCTTC.

The genes are TRBV19 and TRBJ1-5; D gene unclear. CDR3 length: 14 amino acids. V was shortened by 6 bases and J by 0 bases, with 9 bases between the two germline ends. Germline V gene sequence: CDR1 LNHDA, CDR2 SQIVND (reference sequence). CDR3 DNA sequence: TGTGCCAGTAGGGAGAATTATAGCAATCAGCCCCAGCATTTT. Translated: CASRENYSNQPQHF.

The J gene is TRBJ2-1, the V gene TRBV7-8; D call uncertain. The CDR3 totals 14 residues. Per germline, CDR1 SGHVS and CDR2 FQNEAQ. Trimming pared 1 base from V and 0 bases from J, leaving 4 bases between. The CDR3 DNA is TGTGCCAGCAGCTTAGAGGTCTCCTACAATGAGCAGTTCTTC. Translated, it gives CASSLEVSYNEQFF.

The rearrangement joins TRBV2 to TRBJ2-3; 11 nucleotides line up with TRBD2. V dropped 8 bases and J dropped 6; count of bases not matched to a gene: 10. The CDR3 is made up of 15 amino acids. Per germline, CDR1 SNHLY and CDR2 FYNNEI. As DNA, the CDR3 is TGTGCCAGCTGGGGGACTAGCGGTTGGAGGGATACGCAGTATTTT. It translates to CASWGTSGWRDTQYF.

This chain joins TRBV11-2 and TRBJ1-1; weak D call: TRBD1 (6 bases). The germline V gene encodes CDR1 SGHAT and CDR2 FQNNGV. This CDR3 region has 15 residues. Trimming took off 1 base at V and 5 bases at J, with 14 bases between the two ends. CDR3 sequence reads: CASSLVGGSYTEAFF. The CDR3, as DNA: TGTGCCAGCAGCTTAGTAGGGGGAAGTTATACTGAAGCTTTCTTT.

The chain is built from TRBV9 and TRBJ2-3; D is unclear. Germline lookup yields CDR1 SGDLS and CDR2 YYNGEE. V shed 3 bases and J shed 0 bases, with 8 bases lying between them. The CDR3 loop spans 14 amino acids. The CDR3 protein is CASSAQVSTDTQYF. The CDR3 DNA sequence: TGTGCCAGCAGCGCCCAAGTCAGCACAGATACGCAGTATTTT.

The chain is built from TRBV11-2 and TRBJ2-7; 8 bases match TRBD2. V gave up 5 bases and J gave up 0 bases; unmatched junction bases: 3. Germline V gene lookup returns CDR1 SGHAT and CDR2 FQNNGV. The CDR3 has 14 amino acids. CDR3 DNA: TGTGCCAGCAGCCCGGGGGGGAGCTCCTACGAGCAGTACTTC. Amino acids: CASSPGGSSYEQYF.

The chain uses TRBV5-4 and TRBJ2-7; no reliable D call. V lost 3 bases and J lost 0, with 10 bases in between. There are 14 residues in the CDR3. From germline, CDR1 is SGHNT and CDR2 YYREEE (reference sequence). Written as DNA, the CDR3 is TGTGCCAGCAGCTCCCTAGACACCTCCTACGAGCAGTACTTC. Amino acid sequence: CASSSLDTSYEQYF. The full variable domain, its missing parts supplied by reference TRBV5-4 and TRBJ2-7, is ETGVTQSPTHLIKTRGQQVTLRCSSQSGHNTVSWYQQALGQGPQFIFQYYREEENGRGNFPPRFSGLQFPNYSSELNVNALELDDSALYLCASSSLDTSYEQYFGPGTRLTVT.

This chain joins TRBV27 and TRBJ1-6; the D is unclear. CDR1 is MNHEY, CDR2 SMNVEV, per germline (reference sequence). V lost 5 bases and J lost 5, with 13 bases in between. The CDR3 has 15 amino acids. The DNA of the CDR3 is TGTGCCAGCAGTCCCTTACGTACAGATAATTCACCCCTCCACTTT. Its protein product is CASSPLRTDNSPLHF.